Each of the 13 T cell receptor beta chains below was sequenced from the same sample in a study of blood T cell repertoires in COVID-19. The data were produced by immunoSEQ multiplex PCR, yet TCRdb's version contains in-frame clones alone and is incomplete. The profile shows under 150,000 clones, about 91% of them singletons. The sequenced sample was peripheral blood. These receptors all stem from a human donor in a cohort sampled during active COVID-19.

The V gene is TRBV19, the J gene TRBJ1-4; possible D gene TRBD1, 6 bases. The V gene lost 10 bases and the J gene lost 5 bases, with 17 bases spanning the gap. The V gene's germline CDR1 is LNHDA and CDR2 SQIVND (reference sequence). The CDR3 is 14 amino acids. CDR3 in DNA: TGTGCCACTAAACGGGACAATTCCAATGAAAAACTGTTTTTT. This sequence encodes CATKRDNSNEKLFF.

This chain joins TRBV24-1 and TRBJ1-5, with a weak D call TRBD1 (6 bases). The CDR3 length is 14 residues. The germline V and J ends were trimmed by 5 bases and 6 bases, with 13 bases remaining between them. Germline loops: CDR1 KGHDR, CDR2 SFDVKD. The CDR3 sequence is CATSGTDSFQPQHF. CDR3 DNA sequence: TGTGCCACCAGTGGGACAGATAGTTTTCAGCCCCAGCATTTT.

CDR3 nucleotide sequence: TGTGCCAGCAGCTTTGACAGGGTTCCCTACGATGGCTACACCTTC. It encodes CASSFDRVPYDGYTF. V usage is TRBV7-2 and J usage is TRBJ1-2; 7 bases agree with TRBD1. Trimming removed 3 bases from V and 6 bases from J; junction bases left unmatched: 10. Germline V gene data show CDR1 as SGHTA and CDR2 as FQGNSA. This CDR3 has 15 amino acids.

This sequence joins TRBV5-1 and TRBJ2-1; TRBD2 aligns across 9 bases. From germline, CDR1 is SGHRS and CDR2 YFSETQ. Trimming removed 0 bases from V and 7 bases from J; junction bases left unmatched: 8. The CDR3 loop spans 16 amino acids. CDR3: CASSLGLAGRGNEQFF. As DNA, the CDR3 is TGCGCCAGCAGCTTGGGGCTAGCGGGGCGAGGGAATGAGCAGTTCTTC.

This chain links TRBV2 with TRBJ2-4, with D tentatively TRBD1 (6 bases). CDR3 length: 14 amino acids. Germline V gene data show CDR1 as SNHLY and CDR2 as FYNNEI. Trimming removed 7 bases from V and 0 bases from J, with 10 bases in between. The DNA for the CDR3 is TGTGCCAGCAACAGGGATGTAGCCAAAAACATTCAGTACTTC. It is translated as CASNRDVAKNIQYF.

CDR3 bases: TGTGCCAGCAGTTCCCAATGGCCTAACTATGGCTACACCTTC. Its translation is CASSSQWPNYGYTF. This sequence joins TRBV6-2 or TRBV6-3 and TRBJ1-2; D is unclear. The V end was cut by 4 bases, the J end by 0 bases, with 9 bases between. Germline V gives CDR1 MNHEY, CDR2 SVGEGT. The CDR3 runs 14 residues.

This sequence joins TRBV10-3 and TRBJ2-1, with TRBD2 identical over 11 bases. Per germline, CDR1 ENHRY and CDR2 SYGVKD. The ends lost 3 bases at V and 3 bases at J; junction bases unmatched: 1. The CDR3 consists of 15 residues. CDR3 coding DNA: TGTGCCATCAGTGACCTAGCGGGGGGCTACAATGAGCAGTTCTTC. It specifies CAISDLAGGYNEQFF.

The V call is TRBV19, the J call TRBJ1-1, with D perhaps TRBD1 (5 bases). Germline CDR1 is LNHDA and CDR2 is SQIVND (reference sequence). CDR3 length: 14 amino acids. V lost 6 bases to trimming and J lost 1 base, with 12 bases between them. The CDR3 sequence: CASRTGLKNTEAFF. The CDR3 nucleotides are TGTGCCAGTAGGACGGGACTGAAGAACACTGAAGCTTTCTTT.

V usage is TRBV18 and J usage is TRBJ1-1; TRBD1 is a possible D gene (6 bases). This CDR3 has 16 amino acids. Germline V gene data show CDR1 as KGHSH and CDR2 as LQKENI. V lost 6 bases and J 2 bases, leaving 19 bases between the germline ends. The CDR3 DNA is TGTGCCAGCTCGCCCAGCATGGGACAACCAAACACTGAAGCTTTCTTT. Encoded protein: CASSPSMGQPNTEAFF.

The CDR3 DNA follows: TGTGCCAGTCACCGGGACAGGGGCTCAGATACGCAGTATTTT. It specifies CASHRDRGSDTQYF. The V call is TRBV2, the J call TRBJ2-3; 10 bases map to TRBD1. V dropped 9 bases and J dropped 4; count of bases not matched to a gene: 7. Looked up from germline, CDR1 is SNHLY and CDR2 is FYNNEI. The length of the CDR3 is 14 residues. The full variable domain, completed using reference TRBV2 and TRBJ2-3, is EPEVTQTPSHQVTQMGQEVILRCVPISNHLYFYWYRQILGQKVEFLVSFYNNEISEKSEIFDDQFSVERPDGSNFTLKIRSTKLEDSAMYFCASHRDRGSDTQYFGPGTRLTVL.

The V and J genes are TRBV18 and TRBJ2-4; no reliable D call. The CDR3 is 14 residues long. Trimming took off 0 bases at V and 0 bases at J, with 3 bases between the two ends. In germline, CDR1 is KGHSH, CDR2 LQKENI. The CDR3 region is CASSPPAAKNIQYF. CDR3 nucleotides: TGTGCCAGCTCACCACCGGCAGCCAAAAACATTCAGTACTTC.

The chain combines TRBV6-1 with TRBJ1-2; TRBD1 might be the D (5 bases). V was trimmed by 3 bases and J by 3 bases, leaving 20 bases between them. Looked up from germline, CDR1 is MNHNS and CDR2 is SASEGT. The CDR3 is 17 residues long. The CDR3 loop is CASSDSLGGLSDYGYTF. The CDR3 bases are TGTGCCAGCAGTGATTCCTTGGGGGGACTATCGGACTATGGCTACACCTTC.

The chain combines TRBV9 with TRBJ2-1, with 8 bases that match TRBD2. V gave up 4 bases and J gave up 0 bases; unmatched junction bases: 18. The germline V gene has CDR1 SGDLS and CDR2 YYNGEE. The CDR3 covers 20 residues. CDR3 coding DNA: TGTGCCAGCAGCCCCCCCCTCAGAGCGGGGGTCCCAAGCTCCTACAATGAGCAGTTCTTC. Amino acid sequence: CASSPPLRAGVPSSYNEQFF.